A selection of T cell receptor beta chains follows, all from one sample in a study of T cell responses to AZD1222 COVID-19 vaccine. Sequenced by immunoSEQ multiplex PCR; TCRdb stores in-frame clones only, minus some. The table lists 130,000 or so clones, about 79% of them singletons. The source material was peripheral blood, sampled 28 days after the second AZD1222 dose. These receptors all stem from an adult who received the AZD1222 COVID-19 vaccine. Each CDR3 is given with its conserved first and last residue. D genes are given only for firm matches. Clone size is not always given. Where it is, it says once, few, many or a class for expanded clones.

NA	TRBJ2-1	TRBV27	NA	CASSSERSRQFF	TGTGCCAGCAGCTCTGAAAGGTCGAGGCAGTTCTTC
NA	TRBJ2-5	TRBV6-1	TRBD2	CASSEGSGGQTQYF	TGTGCCAGCAGTGAAGGTAGCGGGGGGCAGACCCAGTACTTC
NA	TRBJ2-3	TRBV29-1	NA	CSVGTSRSITDTQYF	TGCAGCGTAGGGACATCCCGATCGATCACAGATACGCAGTATTTT
NA	TRBJ2-1	TRBV5-1	TRBD2	CASSLLAVGNEQFF	TGCGCCAGCAGCTTACTAGCGGTCGGCAATGAGCAGTTCTTC
once	TRBJ1-2	TRBV28	NA	CASSSAGQSNYGYTF	TGTGCCAGCAGTTCCGCGGGACAATCTAACTATGGCTACACCTTC
NA	TRBJ1-1	TRBV18	NA	CASSPRQPPEAFF	TGTGCCAGCTCACCGAGGCAGCCCCCTGAAGCTTTCTTT
NA	TRBJ1-1	TRBV2	NA	CASSESAAEAFF	TGTGCCAGCAGTGAATCGGCAGCTGAAGCTTTCTTT
NA	TRBJ2-1	TRBV5-3	NA	CARSLIDGNEQFF	TGTGCCAGAAGCTTGATAGACGGCAATGAGCAGTTCTTC
NA	TRBJ1-2	TRBV2	TRBD1	CASSGRTGGNYGYTF	TGTGCCAGCAGTGGCAGGACAGGGGGCAACTATGGCTACACCTTC
few	TRBJ1-5	TRBV12-3/TRBV12-4	NA	CASSPGWQPQHF	TGTGCCAGCAGTCCAGGGTGGCAGCCCCAGCATTTT
NA	TRBJ2-5	TRBV5-1	TRBD1	CASSLVVSNRGVPTQYF	TGCGCCAGCAGCTTGGTGGTATCGAACAGGGGGGTTCCAACCCAGTACTTC
NA	TRBJ2-1	TRBV4-3	TRBD2	CASSYRGAYNEQFF	TGCGCCAGCAGCTACCGGGGGGCCTACAATGAGCAGTTCTTC
NA	TRBJ2-5	TRBV24-1	TRBD2	CATSDPMGEGSGQETQYF	TGTGCCACCAGTGACCCCATGGGGGAGGGGAGTGGTCAAGAGACCCAGTACTTC
NA	TRBJ1-5	TRBV5-5	TRBD1	CASSGFGTGGGQPQHF	TGTGCTTCGTCGGGGTTCGGGACAGGGGGCGGTCAGCCCCAGCATTTT
NA	TRBJ1-5	TRBV28	NA	CASNRRNSNQPQHF	TGTGCCAGCAATAGGAGGAACAGCAATCAGCCCCAGCATTTT
NA	TRBJ1-2	TRBV5-5	TRBD1	CASSLGQGLSYGYTF	TGTGCCAGCAGTCTTGGACAGGGGCTCAGCTATGGCTACACCTTC
NA	TRBJ2-1	TRBV19	TRBD1	CASSTLDRGSYNEQFF	TGTGCCAGTAGTACCCTGGACAGGGGGTCCTACAATGAGCAGTTCTTC
NA	TRBJ1-1	TRBV5-4	TRBD1	CASSKGQGITEAFF	TGTGCCAGCAGCAAAGGACAGGGGATCACTGAAGCTTTCTTT
many	TRBJ2-3	TRBV7-9	NA	CASGSPDTQYF	TGTGCCAGCGGATCCCCAGATACGCAGTATTTT
NA	TRBJ1-2	TRBV11-2	NA	CASSKGGYDSGYTF	TGTGCCAGCAGCAAAGGGGGGTACGACAGCGGCTACACCTTC
NA	TRBJ2-5	TRBV5-1	TRBD2	CASSHKRGAYQETQYF	TGCGCCAGCAGCCACAAGCGGGGGGCCTACCAAGAGACCCAGTACTTC
NA	TRBJ1-4	TRBV10-3	TRBD1	CAISDPRQGLNEKLFF	TGTGCCATCAGTGATCCCCGACAGGGCCTTAATGAAAAACTGTTTTTT
NA	TRBJ1-4	TRBV5-8	TRBD1	CASSLGDRMREKLFF	TGTGCCAGCAGCTTGGGGGACAGAATGCGTGAAAAACTGTTTTTT
NA	TRBJ1-4	TRBV2	NA	CASSDLTPNEKLFF	TGTGCCAGCAGTGATCTCACCCCTAATGAAAAACTGTTTTTT
NA	TRBJ1-6	TRBV14	TRBD1	CASSQLSGTGSSPLHF	TGTGCCAGCAGCCAATTATCCGGGACAGGAAGTTCACCCCTCCACTTT